This TCR beta chain comes out of a study of OX40 agonist ivuxolimab in advanced cancers. About the full investigation: Ivuxolimab was a fully human IgG2 agonistic monoclonal antibody targeting the costimulatory receptor OX40 (CD134). Intravenous ivuxolimab was administered to patients every 2 weeks at six dose levels: 0.01, 0.1, 0.3, 1.5, 3 and 10 mg/kg. Of the approximately 50 patients in dose escalation, about 19 had hepatocellular carcinoma, around 15 had melanoma, 9 had renal cell carcinoma and 9 had head and neck cancer. The dose-escalation cohort was around 84% male with a mean age of about 60 years, ranging from about 23 to 85. Prior anti-PD-1, anti-PD-L1 or anti-CTLA-4 therapy was permitted, and roughly two fifths of dose-escalation patients had received checkpoint inhibitors. Partial responses were achieved by three dose-escalation patients, of whom one had hepatocellular carcinoma and two had cutaneous melanoma. Peripheral TCRbeta sequencing was intended to test whether TCR sequence diversity was altered and clonal T-cell expansion was caused by ivuxolimab. The paper reports the monotherapy dose-escalation portion (N of about 52 patients) of the phase I ivuxolimab trial.

Genomic DNA was extracted from sorted cells for sequencing of the TCRbeta CDR3 region. TCRbeta CDR3 regions were sequenced using the immunoSEQ Assay. TCRdb holds this immuneACCESS table with in-frame rearrangements only. Some clones are missing; in checked studies, unresolved V genes explain under half, and the rest has no known cause. A total of about 24,000 clones appear in this sample, roughly 88% of them only once. The leading ten clones occupy 49% of the sample. V is cut by 4 bases and J by 4 bases, and the space between the germline ends is 15 bases. Reading the germline V gene (reference sequence) gives CDR1 SGHKS and CDR2 YYEKEE. Reading from cysteine to phenylalanine, the CDR3 counts 15 amino acids. Just CDR3 DNA is preserved here, 45 bases in frame from base 1. Broader findings and caveats from the paper: Partial responders in the 0.1-3.0 mg/kg groups had among the lowest normalized peripheral clonal expansion, especially among CD8+ T cells. Which antigens the clonally expanded peripheral T cells were specific for was not determined. At doses of 0.1 to 3.0 mg/kg, clonal expansion of both CD4+ and CD8+ blood T cells was observed from baseline to week 6. Low levels of normalized T-cell clonal expansion were also shown by some nonresponding patients. After ivuxolimab, CD8+ T cells had more expanded clones than CD4+ T cells on average.

The trial excluded patients who had a history of autoimmune disease or were on systemic immunosuppression. Peripheral blood for TCR sequencing was drawn from every dose cohort at baseline, at cycle 4 day 1 and at cycle 7 day 1. Samples came from an open-label, multicenter, first-in-human phase I dose-escalation trial of ivuxolimab. The trial enrolled adults with locally advanced or metastatic head and neck squamous cell, hepatocellular, melanoma or renal cell carcinoma. Before TCR sequencing, CD4+ T cells and CD8+ T cells from peripheral blood were sorted into separate populations. The table lists this clone with a few counts. Its recognized antigen is unknown. The input lacks base qualities; no much larger clone sits a single base away.

This sample comprised CD4+ or CD8+ T cells sorted from blood, obtained in a trial of the OX40 agonist ivuxolimab. The origin of this receptor is an adult with an advanced solid tumor such as melanoma, head and neck, liver or kidney cancer. The chain was built from TRBV5-5 and TRBJ1-3, and TRBD1 may be the D gene, going by 6 matching bases. This receptor has the CDR3 CASSTGTSSGNTIYF. The nucleotide sequence reads TGTGCCAGCAGCACCGGGACATCGAGCGGAAACACCATATATTTT.